Presented here are 27 T cell receptor beta chains from one specimen sequenced in a study of CD8+ T cells in alopecia areata. In each case, RNA was isolated and then reverse transcribed into cDNA as the sequencing template. Repertoires were generated with immunoSEQ multiplex PCR, while TCRdb's copy carries only in-frame clones and drops some. Seen here are roughly 250,000 clones, under 80% observed once, and the top ten hold around 1.2%. Sequencing was performed on CD4+ T cells sorted from blood, taken at week 0. All receptors derive from a human donor with alopecia areata.

The chain employs TRBV18 and TRBJ1-2; possible D gene TRBD1, 5 bases. The CDR3 covers 17 residues. CDR1 and CDR2 from the germline V gene are KGHSH and LQKENI. Deletions cut 2 bases from V and 2 bases from J, with 18 bases between. CDR3 DNA: TGTGCCAGCTCACCATTTTCGTTTTGGGACGGCAACTATGGCTACACCTTC. Translating it yields CASSPFSFWDGNYGYTF.

This chain joins TRBV5-1 and TRBJ2-1; 10 bases fit TRBD2. Unmatched junction bases numbered 10, after V lost 3 bases and J lost 4 bases. In germline, CDR1 is SGHRS, CDR2 YFSETQ. The CDR3 spans 17 residues. The DNA of the CDR3 is TGCGCCAGCAGCTCGAGTCTTCTAGCGGGGGAGTACAATGAGCAGTTCTTC. It translates to CASSSSLLAGEYNEQFF.

The chain has TRBV7-2 and TRBJ2-3; either TRBD1 or TRBD2 may supply D (5 bases each). The CDR3 has 14 residues. Trimming cost V 5 bases and J 4 bases, with 13 bases left between them. Per the germline V gene, CDR1 is SGHTA and CDR2 is FQGNSA. The CDR3 DNA is TGTGCCAGCAGCACCGTCATGGGGGCAGATACGCAGTATTTT. Translated, it gives CASSTVMGADTQYF. The full variable domain, with the rest looked up from reference TRBV7-2 and TRBJ2-3, is GAGVSQSPSNKVTEKGKDVELRCDPISGHTALYWYRQSLGQGLEFLIYFQGNSAPDKSGLPSDRFSAERTGGSVSTLTIQRTQQEDSAVYLCASSTVMGADTQYFGPGTRLTVL.

The table lists this clone with a few counts. The chain couples TRBV9 to TRBJ1-2; D not certain. V was shortened by 7 bases and J by 5 bases, with 9 bases between the two germline ends. This CDR3 has 11 amino acids. The germline V gene encodes CDR1 SGDLS and CDR2 YYNGEE. CDR3 nucleotide sequence: TGTGCCAGCCGCCTGGGGTATGGCTACACCTTC. Protein: CASRLGYGYTF.

This chain connects TRBV19 to TRBJ2-7; the D gene could be TRBD1 or TRBD2 (6 bases each). The CDR3 contains 13 residues. CDR1 is LNHDA, CDR2 SQIVND, per germline (reference sequence). V gave up 6 bases and J gave up 6 bases, with 15 bases separating them. CDR3 DNA sequence: TGTGCCAGTAGCGGGGGCCCCGTCGGCGAGCAGTACTTC. This gives the protein CASSGGPVGEQYF.

CDR3 region: CASSLQGTPYNEQFF. The CDR3 bases are TGTGCCAGCAGCCTACAGGGGACGCCTTACAATGAGCAGTTCTTC. The J gene is TRBJ2-1, the V gene TRBV7-8, with TRBD1 identical over 7 bases. CDR3 length: 15 residues. V dropped 5 bases and J dropped 4; count of bases not matched to a gene: 8. The germline V gene has CDR1 SGHVS and CDR2 FQNEAQ.

The chain combines TRBV29-1 with TRBJ1-2, with D possibly being TRBD1 (5 bases). V shed 1 base and J shed 7 bases, with 13 bases lying between them. This CDR3 is built from 13 residues. CDR1 and CDR2 (germline): SQVTM, ANQGSEA. The CDR3: CSVEGNVQGGYTF. In DNA form, the CDR3 reads TGCAGCGTTGAAGGCAACGTGCAGGGTGGCTACACCTTC.

This chain joins TRBV7-2 and TRBJ2-5; a possible D gene is TRBD1 (5 bases). The CDR3 totals 14 residues. V was clipped by 5 bases and J by 7 bases, with 17 bases between them. Germline CDR1 reads SGHTA; CDR2 reads FQGNSA. CDR3 in amino acids: CASSPGPPTGTQYF. CDR3 sequence (DNA): TGTGCCAGCAGCCCCGGGCCCCCAACAGGGACCCAGTACTTC.

The sample holds a few counts of this clone. The J gene is TRBJ2-7, the V gene TRBV30, with 9 bases matching TRBD1. Losses at the gene ends were 3 bases for V and 6 bases for J; bases not matched to a gene: 12. In germline, CDR1 is GTSNPN, CDR2 SVGIG (reference sequence). The CDR3 is made up of 15 amino acids. This chain's CDR3 is CAWRHRRDRDVEQYF. In DNA, the CDR3 is TGTGCCTGGAGGCACCGCCGGGACAGGGATGTCGAGCAGTACTTC.

This clone has only one observation. The V call is TRBV25-1, the J call TRBJ2-3; 8 nucleotides agree with TRBD1. V lost 6 bases, J lost 3 bases, and 2 bases stayed unmatched. Germline V gene sequence: CDR1 MGHDK, CDR2 SYGVNS. The CDR3 is made up of 13 amino acids. The CDR3: CASRRQGTDTQYF. CDR3 coding DNA: TGTGCCAGCAGACGACAGGGGACAGATACGCAGTATTTT.

This chain links TRBV9 with TRBJ2-1, with 9 positions matching TRBD2. The germline CDR1 and CDR2 sequences are SGDLS and YYNGEE. The CDR3 totals 15 residues. V was clipped by 3 bases and J by 0 bases; unmatched bases: 1. CDR3 sequence (DNA): TGTGCCAGCAGCGATAGCGGGGGCTCCTACAATGAGCAGTTCTTC. Amino acid sequence: CASSDSGGSYNEQFF.

With respect to this clone: An end of the junction does not agree with germline; a read error may underlie this. The genes are TRBV30 and TRBJ2-2; the D is unclear. Germline V CDR1 and CDR2: GTSNPN, SVGIG (reference sequence). This CDR3 has 8 amino acids. The CDR3 DNA is TGCTTACGGCAAGAGCTGTTTTTT. Protein product: CLRQELFF.

This clone was observed a few times. Other DNA sequences in the same sample also yield this CDR3. The chain recombines TRBV29-1 with TRBJ2-5, with TRBD1 identical over 9 bases. The CDR3 contains 12 residues. CDR1 SQVTM and CDR2 ANQGSEA come from the germline V gene. The ends lost 6 bases at V and 1 base at J; junction bases unmatched: 0. The CDR3 DNA is TGCAGCGTGGACAGGGGCCAAGAGACCCAGTACTTC. It is translated as CSVDRGQETQYF.

V usage is TRBV25-1 and J usage is TRBJ1-1; a weak D match, TRBD1 (5 bases). Germline CDR1 reads MGHDK; CDR2 reads SYGVNS. Trimming pared 8 bases from V and 0 bases from J, leaving 13 bases between. This CDR3 has 14 amino acids. This CDR3 reads CASSLGGLNTEAFF. The DNA of the CDR3 is TGTGCCAGCTCCTTGGGGGGGTTGAACACTGAAGCTTTCTTT. Drawing the rest from reference TRBV25-1 and TRBJ1-1, the complete variable domain is EADIYQTPRYLVIGTGKKITLECSQTMGHDKMYWYQQDPGMELHLIHYSYGVNSTEKGDLSSESTVSRIRTEHFPLTLESARPSHTSQYLCASSLGGLNTEAFFGQGTRLTVV.

V and J are TRBV6-1 and TRBJ1-5; 11 bases line up with TRBD1. J gave up 6 bases and V 5 bases, and 6 bases lay outside the gene matches. Germline loops: CDR1 MNHNS, CDR2 SASEGT. The CDR3 runs to 15 residues. CDR3 loop: CASSQSGQGAQPQHF. In DNA, the CDR3 is TGTGCCAGCAGTCAATCAGGACAGGGGGCTCAGCCCCAGCATTTT.

This CDR3 reads CASTPTAAGFGVQYF. CDR3 DNA: TGTGCCAGTACTCCGACAGCCGCAGGGTTCGGGGTCCAGTACTTC. V gene TRBV19 combines with J gene TRBJ2-5, with D perhaps TRBD1 or TRBD2 (5 bases each). This CDR3 comprises 15 residues. In germline, CDR1 is LNHDA, CDR2 SQIVND (reference sequence). V shed 7 bases and J shed 10 bases, with 25 bases lying between them.

This chain links TRBV29-1 with TRBJ1-5; TRBD1 agrees at 7 bases. Germline trimming cut 4 bases from V and 5 bases from J; bases unmatched to any gene: 5. The CDR3 extends over 13 amino acids. Germline CDR1 is SQVTM and CDR2 is ANQGSEA. CDR3: CSVATGRDQPQHF. The CDR3 coding sequence is TGCAGCGTTGCGACAGGGCGGGATCAGCCCCAGCATTTT. Supplemented by reference TRBV29-1 and TRBJ1-5, the full variable domain reads SAVISQKPSRDICQRGTSLTIQCQVDSQVTMMFWYRQQPGQSLTLIATANQGSEATYESGFVIDKFPISRPNLTFSTLTVSNMSPEDSSIYLCSVATGRDQPQHFGDGTRLSIL.

This rearrangement joins TRBV5-6 to TRBJ2-1; a weak D match, TRBD1 (6 bases). V shed 4 bases and J shed 5 bases, with 16 bases lying between them. The germline CDR1 and CDR2 sequences are SGHDT and YYEEEE. The length of the CDR3 is 15 residues. In DNA form, the CDR3 reads TGTGCCAGCAGCCCCGGGACAAGACCCAACAATGAGCAGTTCTTC. This codes for CASSPGTRPNNEQFF.

The genes are TRBV7-9 and TRBJ2-2, with a possible D match to TRBD1 (6 bases). The germline V and J ends were trimmed by 2 bases and 7 bases, with 11 bases remaining between them. Germline V gene sequence: CDR1 SEHNR, CDR2 FQNEAQ (reference sequence). The CDR3 is made up of 14 amino acids. The CDR3 DNA sequence: TGTGCCAGCAGCTTATACAGGGAAGTCGGGGAGCTGTTTTTT. Translation: CASSLYREVGELFF.

The chain recombines TRBV29-1 with TRBJ1-1, with 7 positions matching TRBD1. The CDR3 runs 12 residues. From germline, CDR1 is SQVTM and CDR2 ANQGSEA. V trimming: 5 bases; J trimming: 4 bases; junction bases outside the gene matches: 4. The CDR3 sequence: CSVYTGVTEAFF. CDR3 coding DNA: TGCAGCGTTTATACAGGGGTCACTGAAGCTTTCTTT.

This clone has a single count. The chain recombines TRBV29-1 with TRBJ1-1, with 7 bases matching TRBD1. The CDR3 covers 13 residues. V trimming: 8 bases; J trimming: 14 bases; junction bases outside the gene matches: 20. Germline CDR1 is SQVTM and CDR2 is ANQGSEA. CDR3 loop: CSRLTRQGRGIFF. CDR3 DNA sequence: TGCAGCCGCCTTACTAGACAGGGAAGGGGAATCTTCTTT. Combining the CDR3 with reference TRBV29-1 and TRBJ1-1 gives the whole variable domain SAVISQKPSRDICQRGTSLTIQCQVDSQVTMMFWYRQQPGQSLTLIATANQGSEATYESGFVIDKFPISRPNLTFSTLTVSNMSPEDSSIYLCSRLTRQGRGIFFGQGTRLTVV.

This clone was seen only a few times. CDR3: CSSSGRSYNEQFF. CDR3 nucleotide sequence: TGCAGCTCATCGGGACGGTCCTACAATGAGCAGTTCTTC. The rearrangement links TRBV29-1 to TRBJ2-1; D is possibly TRBD1 or TRBD2 (5 bases each). Germline V gives CDR1 SQVTM, CDR2 ANQGSEA. Deletions cut 8 bases from V and 1 base from J, with 12 bases between. CDR3 length: 13 residues.

Only a few counts were recorded for this clone. The chain is built from TRBV29-1 and TRBJ1-6; D is perhaps TRBD1 (6 bases). Germline V gene data show CDR1 as SQVTM and CDR2 as ANQGSEA. The CDR3 totals 17 residues. V was pared by 3 bases and J by 7 bases, with 22 bases between. The CDR3 DNA is TGCAGCGTTGAGGGGCATCCTGGGGACACACTAAATTCACCCCTCCACTTT. Encoded protein: CSVEGHPGDTLNSPLHF.

This clone was counted only a few times. J is TRBJ2-1 and V is TRBV11-1; 8 nucleotides agree with TRBD2. CDR1 SGHAT and CDR2 FQDESV come from the germline V gene (reference sequence). The CDR3 is 14 residues long. V shed 2 bases, J shed 4 bases, and the junction held 1 base outside the gene matches. CDR3 sequence: CASSLSGGYNEQFF. The DNA for the CDR3 is TGTGCCAGCAGCTTAAGCGGGGGTTACAATGAGCAGTTCTTC.

CDR3 sequence: CASSRQGASGEQYF. The CDR3 DNA follows: TGTGCCAGCAGCAGACAGGGGGCATCGGGAGAGCAGTACTTC. The chain combines TRBV9 with TRBJ2-7; 10 nucleotides agree with TRBD1. This CDR3 has 14 amino acids. Germline trimming cut 4 bases from V and 7 bases from J; bases unmatched to any gene: 8. The germline gives CDR1 SGDLS, CDR2 YYNGEE.

The chain links TRBV30 to TRBJ2-7; a possible D gene is TRBD1 (5 bases). Trimming cost V 0 bases and J 5 bases, with 14 bases left between them. Germline V gives CDR1 GTSNPN, CDR2 SVGIG (reference sequence). The CDR3 loop spans 14 amino acids. The CDR3 is CAWSVRQGANEQYF. The CDR3 region has the DNA TGTGCCTGGAGTGTACGCCAGGGCGCAAACGAGCAGTACTTC.

The sample holds a few counts of this clone. The gene calls are TRBV27 and TRBJ2-5; D may be TRBD2 (6 bases). V was shortened by 2 bases and J by 7 bases, with 8 bases between the two germline ends. CDR3 size: 12 residues. CDR1 is MNHEY, CDR2 SMNVEV, per germline (reference sequence). The CDR3 loop is CASSLGGGTQYF. CDR3 bases: TGTGCCAGCAGTTTAGGGGGAGGGACCCAGTACTTC.